This T cell receptor beta chain is from a study of post-analysis software for immune sequencing data. The CDR3 is made up of 14 amino acids. The V end lost 6 bases, the J end lost 1 base, and 15 bases lay between the germline ends. The V gene's germline CDR1 is DFQATT and CDR2 SNEGSKA (reference sequence). With respect to this clonotype: Antigen unknown.

Prepared TCR beta cDNA libraries contained unique molecular identifiers. TCRdb passed the PCR reads through MiXCR, listing each CDR3 protein once. The sample has about 680,000 distinct CDR3 sequences, 55% to 70% seen once. Broader study findings: Controls' normalized Chao1 diversity significantly exceeded that of multiple sclerosis patients. About 5 TRBV segments (TRBV5-6, TRBV5-1 and TRBV20-1 among them) occurred more frequently in patients than in controls.

Input material: blood. This receptor was identified in a girl under 10 years old with multiple sclerosis. The J gene is TRBJ2-5, the V gene TRBV20-1; D is undetermined. The CDR3 sequence is CSASNGRPQETQYF. The CDR3 DNA is TGCAGTGCCTCTAACGGACGGCCCCAAGAGACCCAGTACTTC.